The 17 T cell receptor beta chains below were found in one sample sequenced in a study of CXCR3-negative and CXCR3-positive naive CD8 T cells. The libraries of TRB cDNA were constructed through 5' RACE using UMI labels. Reprocessing the 5' RACE reads, TCRdb reports a single entry for every CDR3 protein and omits DNA. Here the sample table reports over 20,000 distinct CDR3 sequences. The sequencing input was memory CD8+ T cells from blood. The source of these receptors is a human donor in good health. Some clones in this sample may be carry-over from other donors' samples.

The V call is TRBV20-1, the J call TRBJ2-7; without DNA, the TCRdb call of TRBD2 cannot be checked. Germline lookup yields CDR1 DFQATT and CDR2 SNEGSKA (reference sequence). CDR3 size: 13 residues. The chain's CDR3 is CSAWASGNTEQYF.

The rearrangement joins TRBV29-1 to TRBJ2-7; TCRdb's D call of TRBD2 is untestable without DNA. There are 15 residues in the CDR3. Germline CDR1 and CDR2: SQVTM and ANQGSEA. CDR3 region: CSVELRSEGGNEQYF.

V gene TRBV7-9 combines with J gene TRBJ1-2; the D call from TCRdb, TRBD1, cannot be confirmed without DNA. The CDR3 has 17 residues. Germline V CDR1 and CDR2: SEHNR, FQNEAQ (reference sequence). The CDR3: CASSPRFGLGQADGYTF. Combining the CDR3 with reference TRBV7-9 and TRBJ1-2 gives the whole variable domain DTGVSQNPRHKITKRGQNVTFRCDPISEHNRLYWYRQTLGQGPEFLTYFQNEAQLEKSRLLSDRFSAERPKGSFSTLEIQRTEQGDSAMYLCASSPRFGLGQADGYTFGSGTRLTVV.

The chain carries TRBV21-1 and TRBJ2-7. TRBV21-1 is a pseudogene. The CDR3 loop spans 16 amino acids. The CDR3 here is CASSNPGTAISYEQYF.

V is TRBV3-2 and J is TRBJ2-3; TCRdb gives TRBD1 as the D gene, but with no DNA this cannot be confirmed. TRBV3-2 is annotated as a pseudogene. The CDR3 has 14 residues. The CDR3 is CASGPGAATDTQYF.

This chain uses TRBV7-2 with TRBJ2-7. CDR3 length: 12 amino acids. From germline, CDR1 is SGHTA and CDR2 FQGNSA. This CDR3 is CASSHSEWEQYF.

The gene calls are TRBV20-1 and TRBJ2-5; there is no DNA to check the TCRdb D call of TRBD2. The germline CDR1 and CDR2 sequences are DFQATT and SNEGSKA (reference sequence). The CDR3 is 14 residues long. The CDR3 protein is CSARSGGAAETQYF.

The rearrangement uses TRBV12-5 and TRBJ2-1; TCRdb returns TRBD1, unconfirmable since there is no DNA. The CDR3 contains 15 residues. Germline values: CDR1 LGHNT, CDR2 FRNRAP. This CDR3 reads CASGTGRGGINEQFF.

V is TRBV25-1 and J is TRBJ2-3; there is no DNA to check the TCRdb D call of TRBD1. CDR3 length: 15 amino acids. The germline CDR1 and CDR2 sequences are MGHDK and SYGVNS. CDR3 region: CASSVLEGGTDTQYF. The entire variable domain, with the rest obtained from reference TRBV25-1 and TRBJ2-3, is as follows: EADIYQTPRYLVIGTGKKITLECSQTMGHDKMYWYQQDPGMELHLIHYSYGVNSTEKGDLSSESTVSRIRTEHFPLTLESARPSHTSQYLCASSVLEGGTDTQYFGPGTRLTVL.

The V gene is TRBV14, the J gene TRBJ2-3. The germline V gene encodes CDR1 SGHDN and CDR2 FVKESK. The CDR3 covers 12 residues. The CDR3 region is CASSQVTDTQYF.

The V and J genes are TRBV6-1 and TRBJ1-1. This CDR3 comprises 13 residues. Per germline, CDR1 MNHNS and CDR2 SASEGT. This CDR3 is CASKTEMNTEAFF.

This chain connects TRBV12-3 or TRBV12-4 to TRBJ2-3; TCRdb picks TRBD1, but there is no DNA to check that call. The CDR3 runs to 17 residues. The CDR3 loop is CASSPPSWGDNTDTQYF.

This rearrangement joins TRBV7-9 to TRBJ2-3; TCRdb picks TRBD1, but there is no DNA to check that call. The CDR3 totals 13 residues. The germline CDR1 and CDR2 sequences are SEHNR and FQNEAQ (reference sequence). Here the CDR3 reads CASTGGSTDTQYF.

The V call is TRBV6-2 or TRBV6-3, the J call TRBJ2-2; as DNA is missing, the TRBD1 call by TCRdb cannot be tested. Per the germline V gene, CDR1 is MNHEY and CDR2 is SVGEGT. The CDR3 covers 15 residues. The chain's CDR3 is CASSYGQDNTGELFF.

The chain links TRBV12-3 or TRBV12-4 to TRBJ2-7; TCRdb returns TRBD1, unconfirmable since there is no DNA. CDR3 length: 14 amino acids. The CDR3 sequence is CASSGQVRVDEQYF.

The chain combines TRBV6-5 with TRBJ2-3; TCRdb outputs TRBD1, but without DNA this stays unchecked. Germline-derived CDR1 and CDR2 are MNHEY and SVGAGI. There are 14 residues in the CDR3. The CDR3: CASSWDWEADTQYF.

Judged by frequency, this clonotype is medium-sized (0.01 to 0.1%). The chain combines TRBV15 with TRBJ2-7; TCRdb outputs TRBD1, but without DNA this stays unchecked. Germline V gene data show CDR1 as LNHNV and CDR2 as YYDKDF (reference sequence). This CDR3 comprises 18 residues. This CDR3 reads CATSRGSNTGTASREQYF.